The 27 T cell receptor beta chains listed next were all sequenced from one sample in a study of blood T cell repertoires in COVID-19. Measured with immunoSEQ multiplex PCR; TCRdb has only the in-frame clones, and not every one. The sample has 250,000 to 300,000 clones; approximately 85% are singletons. Material: PBMCs or T cells enriched from blood (not recorded which). The receptors come from a woman in her fifties or sixties who had recovered from COVID-19.

The chain couples TRBV5-6 to TRBJ1-5; a weak D match, TRBD1 (5 bases). The CDR3 spans 14 residues. CDR1 and CDR2 from the germline V gene are SGHDT and YYEEEE. The V end lost 3 bases, the J end lost 2 bases, and 9 bases lay between the germline ends. The chain's CDR3 is CASSSRVRNQPQHF. CDR3 nucleotide sequence: TGTGCCAGCAGCTCCAGGGTTCGCAATCAGCCCCAGCATTTT.

J is TRBJ1-1 and V is TRBV7-2; TRBD1 might be the D (5 bases). The germline V gene encodes CDR1 SGHTA and CDR2 FQGNSA. The CDR3 sequence is 15 residues long. The V gene lost 5 bases and the J gene lost 0 bases, with 13 bases spanning the gap. In DNA form, the CDR3 reads TGTGCCAGCAGCCCCAGGACAAGAATGAACACTGAAGCTTTCTTT. It is translated as CASSPRTRMNTEAFF. Complete variable domain (other parts from reference TRBV7-2 and TRBJ1-1): GAGVSQSPSNKVTEKGKDVELRCDPISGHTALYWYRQSLGQGLEFLIYFQGNSAPDKSGLPSDRFSAERTGGSVSTLTIQRTQQEDSAVYLCASSPRTRMNTEAFFGQGTRLTVV.

The rearrangement uses TRBV25-1 and TRBJ2-7; TRBD1 matches at 9 bases. The CDR3 consists of 15 residues. Trimming at V came to 1 base and at J to 3 bases, leaving 4 bases not matched to a gene. CDR1 MGHDK and CDR2 SYGVNS come from the germline V gene. CDR3 amino acids: CASSELGTGNYEQYF. In DNA form, the CDR3 reads TGTGCCAGCAGTGAATTAGGGACAGGGAACTACGAGCAGTACTTC.

The chain couples TRBV5-8 to TRBJ2-1, with TRBD2 identical over 7 bases. The V gene end was trimmed by 2 bases and the J gene end by 3 bases; junction bases not matched to a gene: 5. The CDR3 length is 15 residues. CDR1 and CDR2 (germline): SGHTS, YDEGEE. The CDR3: CASSLAGIGYNEQFF. CDR3 nucleotide sequence: TGTGCCAGCAGCTTAGCGGGAATCGGCTACAATGAGCAGTTCTTC. Using reference TRBV5-8 and TRBJ2-1 for the parts outside the CDR3, the full variable domain is EAGVTQSPTHLIKTRGQQATLRCSPISGHTSVYWYQQALGLGLQFLLWYDEGEERNRGNFPPRFSGRQFPNYSSELNVNALELEDSALYLCASSLAGIGYNEQFFGPGTRLTVL.

The chain carries TRBV28 and TRBJ2-3, with 7 bases matching TRBD2. This CDR3 has 15 amino acids. In germline, CDR1 is MDHEN, CDR2 SYDVKM. J was trimmed by 1 base and V by 7 bases; bases with no gene match: 8. CDR3 residues: CASTWGGQGTDTQYF. Here the CDR3 DNA reads TGTGCCAGCACCTGGGGAGGGCAGGGCACAGATACGCAGTATTTT. Together with reference TRBV28 and TRBJ2-3, the CDR3 gives the full variable domain: DVKVTQSSRYLVKRTGEKVFLECVQDMDHENMFWYRQDPGLGLRLIYFSYDVKMKEKGDIPEGYSVSREKKERFSLILESASTNQTSMYLCASTWGGQGTDTQYFGPGTRLTVL.

The chain recombines TRBV15 with TRBJ2-4; tentatively, D is TRBD2 (5 bases). The CDR3 is 14 residues long. Germline CDR1 reads LNHNV; CDR2 reads YYDKDF (reference sequence). The ends were cut back, 5 bases at V and 10 bases at J, with 18 bases in the middle. The CDR3 DNA reads TGTGCCACCAGCCCGACCGCGGCGGGTAGTATTCAGTACTTC. It specifies CATSPTAAGSIQYF.

The J gene is TRBJ1-6, the V gene TRBV5-4; tentatively, D is TRBD1 (6 bases). Trimming removed 5 bases at V and 2 bases at J, with 14 bases between. Germline V gives CDR1 SGHNT, CDR2 YYREEE (reference sequence). The CDR3 contains 16 residues. The CDR3 loop reads CASSPSGDTYNSPLHF. As DNA, the CDR3 is TGTGCCAGCAGTCCGTCAGGGGATACCTATAATTCACCCCTCCACTTT.

The rearrangement joins TRBV19 to TRBJ1-1, with 7 bases identical to TRBD1. The junction had 6 bases not matched to a gene; V was cut back by 4 bases and J by 1 base. This CDR3 is 15 amino acids long. The germline CDR1 and CDR2 sequences are LNHDA and SQIVND (reference sequence). CDR3 DNA: TGTGCCAGTAGTACAACGGGGACAGCGAACACTGAAGCTTTCTTT. Translating gives CASSTTGTANTEAFF. Complete variable domain (other parts from reference TRBV19 and TRBJ1-1): DGGITQSPKYLFRKEGQNVTLSCEQNLNHDAMYWYRQDPGQGLRLIYYSQIVNDFQKGDIAEGYSVSREKKESFPLTVTSAQKNPTAFYLCASSTTGTANTEAFFGQGTRLTVV.

The gene calls are TRBV6-6 and TRBJ1-1; 11 positions match TRBD1. The CDR3 is 15 amino acids. V was pared by 0 bases and J by 5 bases, with 2 bases of the junction left unmatched. Per germline, CDR1 MNHNY and CDR2 SVGAGI (reference sequence). The CDR3 protein is CASSYSGDRGTEAFF. DNA of the CDR3: TGTGCCAGCAGTTACTCAGGGGACAGGGGGACTGAAGCTTTCTTT.

This sequence joins TRBV5-1 and TRBJ2-3, with D perhaps TRBD2 (5 bases). The ends were cut back, 4 bases at V and 2 bases at J, with 11 bases in the middle. The CDR3 extends over 14 amino acids. Germline CDR1 and CDR2: SGHRS and YFSETQ. The CDR3 nucleotides read TGCGCCAGCAGCCATGAGGGAGTCACAGATACGCAGTATTTT. It translates to CASSHEGVTDTQYF.

V gene TRBV10-3 combines with J gene TRBJ1-1; TRBD1 is a possible D gene (6 bases). CDR3 length: 16 residues. V lost 0 bases and J 1 base, leaving 12 bases between the germline ends. The germline V gene has CDR1 ENHRY and CDR2 SYGVKD. CDR3 loop: CAISESRAGANTEAFF. The DNA for the CDR3 is TGTGCCATCAGTGAGTCTCGGGCAGGGGCGAACACTGAAGCTTTCTTT.

The V call is TRBV29-1, the J call TRBJ2-1, with TRBD2 identical over 13 bases. This CDR3 is built from 15 residues. Trimming cost V 7 bases and J 7 bases; bases outside gene matches: 10. The germline V gene encodes CDR1 SQVTM and CDR2 ANQGSEA. The CDR3 sequence: CSALGLAGAQNEQFF. In nucleotides, the CDR3 is TGCAGCGCCCTAGGACTAGCGGGAGCCCAGAATGAGCAGTTCTTC.

This chain joins TRBV27 and TRBJ2-7, with 8 positions matching TRBD1. The CDR3 sequence is 15 residues long. Germline V lookup: CDR1 MNHEY, CDR2 SMNVEV (reference sequence). The J segment lost 0 bases and the V segment lost 6 bases, leaving 7 bases of the junction unmatched. The CDR3 loop is CASRGLGTGSYEQYF. The CDR3, as DNA: TGTGCCAGCAGAGGCCTCGGGACAGGCTCCTACGAGCAGTACTTC.

This chain joins TRBV9 and TRBJ2-5; D unclear. V lost 0 bases to trimming and J lost 0 bases, with 6 bases between them. In germline, CDR1 is SGDLS, CDR2 YYNGEE. CDR3 size: 14 residues. This CDR3 is CASSVGGYQETQYF. The CDR3 bases are TGTGCCAGCAGCGTAGGCGGATACCAAGAGACCCAGTACTTC.

The V call is TRBV25-1, the J call TRBJ1-1; D may be TRBD1 (5 bases). V was shortened by 6 bases and J by 7 bases, with 18 bases between the two germline ends. Germline V lookup: CDR1 MGHDK, CDR2 SYGVNS. The CDR3 is made up of 14 amino acids. The CDR3 DNA reads TGTGCCAGCAGGGGGGGTGGTGGGGCCAATGAAGCTTTCTTT. This translates into CASRGGGGANEAFF.

The rearrangement joins TRBV12-1 to TRBJ2-5; the D call TRBD2 from the table was never checked on the DNA. TRBV12-1 is deemed a pseudogene. CDR3 length: 16 amino acids. The CDR3: CASSIRTSGNEETQYF. The DNA for the CDR3 is TGTGCCAGCAGCATACGGACTAGCGGGAATGAAGAGACCCAGTACTTC.

V usage is TRBV24-1 and J usage is TRBJ2-3, with 8 bases fitting TRBD1. Germline values: CDR1 KGHDR, CDR2 SFDVKD. The length of the CDR3 is 14 residues. The V segment lost 3 bases and the J segment 8 bases; nucleotides outside the gene matches: 6. In DNA, the CDR3 is TGTGCCACCAGTGATCTCGACAGGGGAGGTACGCAGTATTTT. This translates into CATSDLDRGGTQYF.

In its sample, this clone was seen once. The genes are TRBV5-6 and TRBJ2-3; perhaps TRBD2 as D (6 bases). The CDR3 extends over 14 amino acids. Deletions cut 4 bases from V and 5 bases from J, with 14 bases between. The germline V gene encodes CDR1 SGHDT and CDR2 YYEEEE. The CDR3 reads CASSPTSLGDTQYF. In nucleotides, the CDR3 is TGTGCCAGCAGCCCCACTAGCTTAGGAGATACGCAGTATTTT.

The CDR3 sequence is CASTISGAGSNEQFF. In nucleotides, the CDR3 is TGTGCCAGCACTATTTCAGGGGCGGGTAGCAATGAGCAGTTCTTC. V usage is TRBV28 and J usage is TRBJ2-1; tentatively, D is TRBD1 (6 bases). CDR1 and CDR2 (germline): MDHEN, SYDVKM. The CDR3 consists of 15 residues. V was pared by 7 bases and J by 6 bases, with 19 bases between.

The rearrangement links TRBV12-5 to TRBJ2-7; D is perhaps TRBD1 (5 bases). Germline CDR1 and CDR2: LGHNT and FRNRAP. There are 12 residues in the CDR3. V was pared by 6 bases and J by 6 bases, with 12 bases between. This chain's CDR3 is CASGTGNGEQYF. CDR3 coding DNA: TGTGCTAGTGGCACAGGAAACGGCGAGCAGTACTTC. The whole variable domain, filled in from reference TRBV12-5 and TRBJ2-7, reads DARVTQTPRHKVTEMGQEVTMRCQPILGHNTVFWYRQTMMQGLELLAYFRNRAPLDDSGMPKDRFSAEMPDATLATLKIQPSEPRDSAVYFCASGTGNGEQYFGPGTRLTVT.

The rearrangement links TRBV19 to TRBJ1-3; D is unresolved. The V end lost 10 bases, the J end lost 5 bases, and 9 bases lay between the germline ends. The CDR3 runs to 11 residues. Germline CDR1 and CDR2: LNHDA and SQIVND (reference sequence). The DNA for the CDR3 is TGTGCCACTCGCGTCCGAAACACCATATATTTT. Amino acids: CATRVRNTIYF.

The chain joins TRBV13 to TRBJ1-5; 9 bases map to TRBD1. CDR1 and CDR2 (germline): PRHDT, FYEKMQ (reference sequence). The CDR3 has 16 residues. V lost 1 base to trimming and J lost 3 bases; unmatched junction nucleotides: 4. The CDR3 nucleotides read TGTGCCAGCAGCTTAGCGGGACAGGGTAACAATCAGCCCCAGCATTTT. This codes for CASSLAGQGNNQPQHF. Looking up the rest from reference TRBV13 and TRBJ1-5 gives the full variable domain: AAGVIQSPRHLIKEKRETATLKCYPIPRHDTVYWYQQGPGQDPQFLISFYEKMQSDKGSIPDRFSAQQFSDYHSELNMSSLELGDSALYFCASSLAGQGNNQPQHFGDGTRLSIL.

CDR3 region: CASTADTIGTQYF. In DNA form, the CDR3 reads TGTGCCAGCACTGCGGACACGATAGGTACGCAGTATTTT. The gene calls are TRBV7-9 and TRBJ2-3, with a tentative D call TRBD1 (5 bases). Trimming took 7 bases from V and 8 from J, leaving 16 bases between them. The CDR3 has 13 amino acids. Germline V gene lookup returns CDR1 SEHNR and CDR2 FQNEAQ (reference sequence).

V gene TRBV11-3 combines with J gene TRBJ2-1, with 11 bases lining up with TRBD2. V lost 5 bases, J lost 6 bases, and 3 bases stayed unmatched. The CDR3 covers 14 residues. Germline CDR1 and CDR2: SGHNT and YENEEA. CDR3 sequence: CASSQLAGVNEQFF. The CDR3 DNA is TGTGCCAGCAGCCAACTAGCGGGAGTCAATGAGCAGTTCTTC.

The gene calls are TRBV15 and TRBJ2-3; 14 bases map to TRBD2. CDR1 is LNHNV and CDR2 is YYDKDF in the germline V gene (reference sequence). The CDR3 is 18 residues long. Germline trimming cut 0 bases from V and 4 bases from J; bases unmatched to any gene: 6. CDR3 protein: CATSREGTSGSLPDTQYF. The CDR3 coding sequence is TGTGCCACCAGCAGAGAGGGGACTAGCGGGAGCCTCCCAGATACGCAGTATTTT. The entire variable domain, with the rest obtained from reference TRBV15 and TRBJ2-3, is as follows: DAMVIQNPRYQVTQFGKPVTLSCSQTLNHNVMYWYQQKSSQAPKLLFHYYDKDFNNEADTPDNFQSRRPNTSFCFLDIRSPGLGDTAMYLCATSREGTSGSLPDTQYFGPGTRLTVL.

The DNA for the CDR3 is TGTGCCACCCAACCACTAGCGGGTTTCACAGATACGCAGTATTTT. Its protein product is CATQPLAGFTDTQYF. J is TRBJ2-3 and V is TRBV28; 9 nucleotides line up with TRBD2. V was pared by 10 bases and J by 2 bases, with 10 bases of the junction left unmatched. The CDR3 is made up of 15 amino acids. Germline V gene data show CDR1 as MDHEN and CDR2 as SYDVKM.

This chain links TRBV2 with TRBJ1-2; TRBD1 aligns across 7 bases. Germline V gives CDR1 SNHLY, CDR2 FYNNEI. J was trimmed by 0 bases and V by 4 bases; bases with no gene match: 5. The CDR3 is 15 amino acids. The chain's CDR3 is CASSVGQWTNYGYTF. CDR3 nucleotides: TGTGCCAGCAGTGTGGGACAGTGGACTAACTATGGCTACACCTTC.